The TCR beta chain described here comes from a study of OX40 agonist ivuxolimab in advanced cancers. Some background on the complete study: Ivuxolimab was an agonistic, fully human IgG2 monoclonal antibody directed against OX40 (CD134), a costimulatory receptor. Intravenous ivuxolimab was administered to patients every 2 weeks at six dose levels: 0.01, 0.1, 0.3, 1.5, 3 and 10 mg/kg. Among the roughly 52 dose-escalation patients, roughly 20 had hepatocellular carcinoma, around 15 melanoma, 9 renal cell carcinoma and 9 head and neck cancer. The dose-escalation cohort was about 83% male with a mean age of about 60 years, ranging from roughly 23 to 85. Prior anti-PD-1, anti-PD-L1 or anti-CTLA-4 therapy was permitted, and 40% of dose-escalation patients had received checkpoint inhibitors. Partial responses occurred in three dose-escalation patients, of whom one had hepatocellular carcinoma and two had cutaneous melanoma. The purpose of peripheral TCRbeta sequencing was to test whether ivuxolimab changed TCR sequence diversity and led to clonal T-cell expansion. The monotherapy dose-escalation portion (N of about 50 patients) of the phase I ivuxolimab trial is reported in the paper.

This clone showed up just once. Which antigen it targets is not known. No per-base quality is available; no much larger clone lies one base away. From the cysteine up to the phenylalanine, the CDR3 has a length of 12 residues. Only the CDR3 DNA stays, 36 bases, in frame from base 1. The research as a whole found: In partial responders in the 0.1-3.0 mg/kg groups, normalized peripheral clonal expansion was found to be among the lowest, especially among CD8+ T cells. Low levels of normalized T-cell clonal expansion were also seen in some nonresponding patients. At doses of 0.1 to 3.0 mg/kg, clonal expansion of both CD4+ and CD8+ blood T cells was observed from baseline to week 6. Antigen specificity was not determined for the clonally expanded peripheral T cells. After ivuxolimab, expanded clones were on average more numerous among CD8+ T cells than among CD4+ T cells.

Genomic DNA was extracted from sorted cells for sequencing of the TCRbeta CDR3 region. The immunoSEQ Assay was used to sequence the TCRbeta CDR3 regions. As stored in TCRdb, this immuneACCESS dataset retains in-frame rearrangements with V and J assigned. A fraction of the clones does not appear; measured against another copy, unresolved V genes explain less than half of the discrepancy, and the remainder lacks a known reason. The sample table holds approximately 89,000 clones, of which around nine tenths were seen once. About 2.3% of the sample comes from the top ten. Patients with a history of autoimmune disease or receiving systemic immunosuppression were excluded from the trial. Peripheral blood for TCR sequencing was drawn from every dose cohort at baseline, at cycle 4 day 1 and at cycle 7 day 1. Samples came from an open-label, multicenter, first-in-human phase I dose-escalation trial of ivuxolimab. Adults with locally advanced or metastatic melanoma, renal cell carcinoma, hepatocellular carcinoma or head and neck squamous cell carcinoma were enrolled in the trial. Before TCR sequencing, CD4+ T cells and CD8+ T cells from peripheral blood were sorted into separate populations.

The input for sequencing was CD4+ or CD8+ T cells sorted from blood, taken in a trial of the OX40 agonist ivuxolimab. This TCR derives from an adult with an advanced solid tumor such as melanoma, head and neck, liver or kidney cancer. The chain couples TRBV21-1 to TRBJ2-7; the table's D call of TRBD1 was not tested on the DNA. TRBV21-1 is a listed pseudogene. The CDR3 corresponds to CASIDRLYEQYF. The nucleotide sequence reads as follows: TGTGCCAGCATCGACAGACTCTACGAGCAGTACTTC.